These 25 T cell receptor beta chains share one sample of origin, sequenced in a study of T cell repertoires in cytomegalovirus infection. The antigens these receptors bind are not known. From the reads, TCRdb called clonotypes with MiXCR, one entry per CDR3 protein. The data show hundreds of thousands of distinct CDR3 sequences, with approximately 32% seen just once and about an eighth held by the top ten. Sequences were derived from cultured CD8+ T cells from PBMCs, sampled from culture after CMV antigen stimulation. The receptor source for this set is a human donor in good health (CMV status not recorded). Some clones in this sample may be carry-over from other donors' samples.

The chain is built from TRBV5-6 and TRBJ1-1, with 7 bases aligning to TRBD1. Germline CDR1 SGHDT, CDR2 YYEEEE. The CDR3 consists of 17 residues. The ends lost 4 bases at V and 5 bases at J; junction bases unmatched: 17. CDR3 protein: CASSLGTGAIRGTEAFF. For the CDR3, the DNA is TGTGCCAGCAGCCTCGGTACAGGGGCCATCAGGGGAACTGAAGCTTTCTTT.

This clonotype was seen at least ten times. The chain carries TRBV7-9 and TRBJ1-3; unclear D gene. Germline assignment: CDR1 SEHNR and CDR2 FQNEAQ (reference sequence). The CDR3 is 14 amino acids. Trimming cost V 7 bases and J 6 bases, with 16 bases left between them. The CDR3 coding sequence is TGTGCCAGCACCCATTGGGAAAGAGAAAACACCATATATTTT. Its translation: CASTHWERENTIYF.

The chain joins TRBV28 to TRBJ1-1, with 7 bases identical to TRBD1. The CDR3 runs 14 residues. The V segment lost 8 bases and the J segment 3 bases; nucleotides outside the gene matches: 9. Germline-derived CDR1 and CDR2 are MDHEN and SYDVKM. The CDR3 nucleotides read TGTGCCAGCCGGGGACAGCCAATCTACACTGAAGCTTTCTTT. Protein: CASRGQPIYTEAFF.

The gene calls are TRBV6-1 and TRBJ2-2, with D perhaps matching TRBD1 (6 bases). The CDR3 totals 15 residues. Germline V gene lookup returns CDR1 MNHNS and CDR2 SASEGT. Trimming cost V 10 bases and J 4 bases, with 19 bases left between them. The CDR3 coding sequence is TGTGCCACGGACAGACTCGAGAATCCCACCGGGGAGCTGTTTTTT. Translating it yields CATDRLENPTGELFF.

Ten or more counts support this clonotype. The V gene is TRBV7-8, the J gene TRBJ2-3; D gene uncertain. V was shortened by 8 bases and J by 10 bases, with 13 bases between the two germline ends. CDR3 size: 11 residues. Germline CDR1 reads SGHVS; CDR2 reads FQNEAQ. The CDR3 region has the DNA TGTGCCAGCCAATATTTAAAGTCGCAGTATTTT. Its protein product is CASQYLKSQYF.

This chain connects TRBV7-3 to TRBJ2-1; D may be TRBD1 (6 bases). CDR1 and CDR2 from the germline V gene are SGHTA and FQGTGA. This CDR3 contains 12 residues. Trimming removed 4 bases from V and 10 bases from J, with 11 bases in between. CDR3 nucleotides: TGTGCCAGCAGCTCGCCCGGGACAGAGCAGTTCTTC. Protein sequence: CASSSPGTEQFF.

The chain uses TRBV7-9 and TRBJ2-5, with D possibly being TRBD2 (5 bases). V was cut by 5 bases and J by 5 bases, with 15 bases left in between. Germline V CDR1 and CDR2: SEHNR, FQNEAQ (reference sequence). This CDR3 is 14 amino acids long. CDR3 loop: CASSPDYTRETQYF. The CDR3 DNA follows: TGTGCCAGCAGCCCCGACTATACTAGGGAGACCCAGTACTTC.

The chain links TRBV11-1 to TRBJ2-1; D gene uncertain. Per germline, CDR1 SGHAT and CDR2 FQDESV (reference sequence). Trimming pared 5 bases from V and 3 bases from J, leaving 17 bases between. CDR3 length: 16 amino acids. The DNA for the CDR3 is TGTGCCAGCAGCAGCTTAGAACTGCAAGACTACAATGAGCAGTTCTTC. Protein product: CASSSLELQDYNEQFF.

This clonotype occurred many times. The genes are TRBV27 and TRBJ2-7; TRBD1 might be the D (6 bases). Germline V gene data show CDR1 as MNHEY and CDR2 as SMNVEV (reference sequence). This CDR3 contains 14 residues. Trimming pared 5 bases from V and 0 bases from J, leaving 11 bases between. The CDR3 sequence is CASSLRGASYEQYF. CDR3 nucleotide sequence: TGTGCCAGCAGTCTCAGGGGAGCCTCCTACGAGCAGTACTTC.

This clonotype was counted only a few times. The chain links TRBV2 to TRBJ2-7; possible D gene TRBD1, 6 bases. Per germline, CDR1 SNHLY and CDR2 FYNNEI. Trimming left V 0 bases short and J 1 base short, with 10 bases between. The CDR3 consists of 15 residues. In DNA, the CDR3 is TGTGCCAGCAGTGAAGCTTCGGGACAATCCTACGAGCAGTACTTC. Encoded protein: CASSEASGQSYEQYF.

The chain combines TRBV19 with TRBJ2-1; 7 bases agree with TRBD1. This CDR3 spans 14 amino acids. Germline V gene sequence: CDR1 LNHDA, CDR2 SQIVND (reference sequence). With 6 bases clipped from V and 6 bases from J, the junction kept 8 bases outside the gene matches. The CDR3 nucleotides read TGTGCCAGTAGGACTATCTACAGGGGCAATGAGCAGTTCTTC. Translated: CASRTIYRGNEQFF.

This clonotype was seen only a few times. V usage is TRBV19 and J usage is TRBJ1-1; unclear D gene. V was pared by 8 bases and J by 4 bases, with 17 bases between. CDR1 and CDR2 from the germline V gene are LNHDA and SQIVND (reference sequence). This CDR3 spans 14 amino acids. The CDR3 spells CASWTGRMSTEAFF. In DNA, the CDR3 is TGTGCCAGTTGGACGGGAAGGATGAGCACTGAAGCTTTCTTT.

The table lists this clonotype with a few counts. The chain combines TRBV7-9 with TRBJ1-1; D is unresolved. Trimming removed 4 bases at V and 0 bases at J, with 12 bases between. Germline-derived CDR1 and CDR2 are SEHNR and FQNEAQ (reference sequence). This CDR3 is 15 amino acids long. CDR3 nucleotides: TGTGCCAGCAGCTCACAGTACAAGATGAACACTGAAGCTTTCTTT. It encodes CASSSQYKMNTEAFF.

The rearrangement links TRBV27 to TRBJ2-1; a possible D gene is TRBD2 (7 bases). V dropped 0 bases and J dropped 6 bases, with 15 bases sitting between them. CDR3 size: 16 residues. Per the germline V gene, CDR1 is MNHEY and CDR2 is SMNVEV (reference sequence). CDR3 region: CASSLSKGGAINEQFF. Written as DNA, the CDR3 is TGTGCCAGCAGTTTATCGAAAGGGGGGGCCATCAATGAGCAGTTCTTC.

This clonotype was detected only a few times. This rearrangement joins TRBV7-6 to TRBJ2-7; 9 nucleotides line up with TRBD1. The CDR3 spans 15 residues. V dropped 2 bases and J dropped 3; count of bases not matched to a gene: 5. CDR1 is SGHVS and CDR2 is FNYEAQ in the germline V gene. The CDR3 DNA sequence: TGTGCCAGCAGCTTACCGGGACAGGGACTCTACGAGCAGTACGTC. Translated: CASSLPGQGLYEQYV.

The sample holds one count of this clonotype. The chain is built from TRBV7-9 and TRBJ2-5; D assignment may be TRBD1 or TRBD2 (6 bases each). Germline V lookup: CDR1 SEHNR, CDR2 FQNEAQ (reference sequence). V was trimmed by 7 bases and J by 7 bases, leaving 22 bases between them. The CDR3 has 15 residues. The CDR3 region has the DNA TGTGCCAGCATCCCCTTGGAGGGGACGGGGGCGACCCAGTACTTC. Translated: CASIPLEGTGATQYF.

The chain links TRBV27 to TRBJ2-7; the match to TRBD2 covers 7 bases. Per the germline V gene, CDR1 is MNHEY and CDR2 is SMNVEV (reference sequence). V shed 2 bases, J shed 0 bases, and the junction held 4 bases outside the gene matches. The CDR3 loop spans 15 amino acids. The CDR3 protein is CASSLRGGSSYEQYV. DNA of the CDR3: TGTGCCAGCAGTTTACGGGGAGGGAGCTCCTACGAGCAGTACGTC.

Comments on this clonotype: A much larger clone is a single base away; this may be a read error. The chain carries TRBV12-3 or TRBV12-4 and TRBJ2-1; D not certain. V shed 10 bases and J shed 4 bases, with 8 bases lying between them. The CDR3 contains 11 residues. The CDR3 DNA is TGTGCCAACAGATCATACAATGAGCAGTTCTTC. This sequence encodes CANRSYNEQFF.

This clonotype was detected only a few times. The chain has TRBV6-6 and TRBJ1-2; the match to TRBD1 covers 7 bases. Germline loops: CDR1 MNHNY, CDR2 SVGAGI (reference sequence). The CDR3 runs to 15 residues. The V segment lost 4 bases and the J segment 7 bases; nucleotides outside the gene matches: 12. The chain's CDR3 is CASSSSKQGFGGYTF. The CDR3 nucleotides read TGTGCCAGCAGTTCCTCGAAACAGGGGTTCGGTGGCTACACCTTC.

J is TRBJ2-3 and V is TRBV6-6, with TRBD2 matching over 11 bases. Trimming took 8 bases from V and 6 from J; bases not matched to a gene: 7. CDR1 and CDR2 (germline): MNHNY, SVGAGI (reference sequence). This CDR3 region has 14 residues. The CDR3 reads CASRRLAGRDTQYF. The DNA of the CDR3 is TGTGCCAGCCGCCGACTAGCGGGGCGGGATACGCAGTATTTT.

The chain uses TRBV6-1 and TRBJ1-4; tentatively, D is TRBD1 (5 bases). Between the trimmed V and J ends, which lost 5 bases and 8 bases, there was a span of 15 bases. The CDR3 runs 14 residues. CDR1 MNHNS and CDR2 SASEGT come from the germline V gene. The CDR3 DNA is TGTGCCAGCAGTTTTCAAAGGGGAGGAGAAAAACTGTTTTTT. It specifies CASSFQRGGEKLFF.

The chain couples TRBV6-5 to TRBJ1-1; perhaps TRBD1 as D (5 bases). Germline assignment: CDR1 MNHEY and CDR2 SVGAGI. V dropped 6 bases and J dropped 10 bases, with 15 bases sitting between them. The CDR3 extends over 12 amino acids. The CDR3, as DNA: TGTGCCAGCAGAAGGGACCGGGTATCAGCTTTCTTT. This encodes CASRRDRVSAFF.

The chain combines TRBV12-5 with TRBJ2-2, with D maybe TRBD2 (5 bases). CDR1 LGHNT and CDR2 FRNRAP come from the germline V gene. This CDR3 has 17 amino acids. V shed 3 bases and J shed 5 bases, with 19 bases lying between them. CDR3 residues: CASGFSPTGSQTGELFF. The CDR3 coding sequence is TGTGCTAGTGGTTTTTCCCCCACGGGGAGTCAGACCGGGGAGCTGTTTTTT.

The chain links TRBV12-3 or TRBV12-4 to TRBJ2-7, with 8 bases lining up with TRBD1. The CDR3 sequence is 16 residues long. The V segment lost 4 bases and the J segment 2 bases; nucleotides outside the gene matches: 10. CDR3 residues: CASSSFLDRGAYEQYF. The CDR3, as DNA: TGTGCCAGCAGTTCCTTCCTTGACAGGGGAGCCTACGAGCAGTACTTC.

The V gene is TRBV20-1, the J gene TRBJ2-7; a possible D gene is TRBD2 (5 bases). Trimming shortened V by 1 base and J by 7 bases, and 11 bases separated the two germline ends. The CDR3 is 12 residues long. Per germline, CDR1 DFQATT and CDR2 SNEGSKA (reference sequence). CDR3: CSARGYPGEQYV. The DNA of the CDR3 is TGCAGTGCTAGAGGATACCCGGGAGAGCAGTACGTC.